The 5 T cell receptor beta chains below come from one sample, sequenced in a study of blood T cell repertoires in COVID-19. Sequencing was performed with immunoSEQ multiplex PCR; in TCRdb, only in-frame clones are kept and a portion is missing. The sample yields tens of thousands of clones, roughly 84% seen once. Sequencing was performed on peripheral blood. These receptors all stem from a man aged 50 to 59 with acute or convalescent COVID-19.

CDR3 DNA: TGTGCCAGTAGTAGGTTGACGGGACAGGGGAATCAGCCCCAGCATTTT. Protein: CASSRLTGQGNQPQHF. The V gene is TRBV19, the J gene TRBJ1-5; 10 positions agree with TRBD1. This CDR3 region has 16 residues. Unmatched junction bases numbered 7, after V lost 4 bases and J lost 4 bases. Germline CDR1 reads LNHDA; CDR2 reads SQIVND (reference sequence).

The CDR3: CASSRTGVGSPLHF. DNA for the CDR3: TGCGCCAGCAGCCGGACAGGGGTGGGGTCACCCCTCCACTTT. The V gene is TRBV4-1, the J gene TRBJ1-6; 9 bases line up with TRBD1. V shed 4 bases, J shed 10 bases, and the junction held 5 bases outside the gene matches. This CDR3 has 14 residues. Germline V gives CDR1 MGHRA, CDR2 YSYEKL.

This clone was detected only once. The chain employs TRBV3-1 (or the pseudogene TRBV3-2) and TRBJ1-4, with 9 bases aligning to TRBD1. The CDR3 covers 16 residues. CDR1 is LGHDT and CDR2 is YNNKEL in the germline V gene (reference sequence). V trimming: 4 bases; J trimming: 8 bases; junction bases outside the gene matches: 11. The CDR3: CASSLRVGQGREKLFF. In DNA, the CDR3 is TGTGCCAGCAGCCTAAGAGTGGGACAGGGTCGCGAAAAACTGTTTTTT.

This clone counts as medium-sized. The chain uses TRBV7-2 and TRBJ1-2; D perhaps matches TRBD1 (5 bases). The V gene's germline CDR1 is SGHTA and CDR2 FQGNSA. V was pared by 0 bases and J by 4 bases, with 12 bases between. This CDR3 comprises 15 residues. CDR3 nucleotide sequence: TGTGCCAGCAGCTTAGCGCAGGGAACAAGCTATGGCTACACCTTC. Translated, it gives CASSLAQGTSYGYTF.

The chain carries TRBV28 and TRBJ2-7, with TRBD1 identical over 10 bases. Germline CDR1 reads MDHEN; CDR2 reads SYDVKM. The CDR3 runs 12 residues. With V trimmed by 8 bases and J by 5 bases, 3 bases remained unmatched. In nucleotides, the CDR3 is TGTGCCAGCTGGGACAGGGGCCACGAGCAGTACTTC. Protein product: CASWDRGHEQYF.